The next 17 T cell receptor beta chains were all read from a single sample in a study of shared clonotypes between healthy human individuals. Repertoires were generated with immunoSEQ multiplex PCR, while TCRdb's copy carries only in-frame clones and drops some. This table holds under 650,000 clones, approximately 95% found once. Specimen: naive CD4+ T cells sorted from blood. Subset here: CD45RA+ positively selected. The receptors were sampled from a woman younger than 45 in good health.

The chain uses TRBV11-1 and TRBJ2-3, with D unresolved. The CDR3 is made up of 14 amino acids. CDR1 SGHAT and CDR2 FQDESV come from the germline V gene (reference sequence). V lost 6 bases to trimming and J lost 2 bases, with 12 bases between them. The CDR3 protein is CASRFRNHTDTQYF. DNA of the CDR3: TGTGCCAGCAGGTTCAGGAACCACACAGATACGCAGTATTTT. The full variable domain, rest sourced from reference TRBV11-1 and TRBJ2-3, is EAEVAQSPRYKITEKSQAVAFWCDPISGHATLYWYRQILGQGPELLVQFQDESVVDDSQLPKDRFSAERLKGVDSTLKIQPAELGDSAMYLCASRFRNHTDTQYFGPGTRLTVL.

The V gene is TRBV11-3, the J gene TRBJ1-1; 8 bases are a match to TRBD1. The trim removed 4 bases at V and 5 bases at J, leaving 6 bases unmatched. CDR1 and CDR2 (germline): SGHNT, YENEEA. The CDR3 spans 14 residues. In nucleotides, the CDR3 is TGTGCCAGCAGCTCCGGACAGGGAGCAACTGAAGCTTTCTTT. Residues: CASSSGQGATEAFF.

The V and J genes are TRBV2 and TRBJ2-4; perhaps TRBD1 as D (6 bases). Between the trimmed V and J ends, which lost 0 bases and 3 bases, there was a span of 9 bases. CDR1 SNHLY and CDR2 FYNNEI come from the germline V gene. The CDR3 length is 15 residues. The CDR3 region has the DNA TGTGCCAGCAGTGAAGCCTCAGGGGTCAAAAACATTCAGTACTTC. The encoded protein is CASSEASGVKNIQYF.

V gene TRBV5-1 combines with J gene TRBJ2-3, with 10 bases that match TRBD2. In germline, CDR1 is SGHRS, CDR2 YFSETQ. The V gene end was trimmed by 4 bases and the J gene end by 4 bases; junction bases not matched to a gene: 3. The CDR3 has 14 residues. The CDR3 DNA follows: TGCGCCAGCAGCATCGGACTAGCGGCAGATACGCAGTATTTT. Amino acid sequence: CASSIGLAADTQYF.

The gene calls are TRBV28 and TRBJ2-7; 8 bases are shared with TRBD1. The germline V gene has CDR1 MDHEN and CDR2 SYDVKM. J gave up 0 bases and V 6 bases, and 13 bases lay outside the gene matches. The CDR3 covers 17 residues. The CDR3 sequence is CASSPPGFRGPSYEQYF. The CDR3 DNA is TGTGCCAGCAGCCCACCAGGGTTCAGGGGGCCCTCCTACGAGCAGTACTTC.

The chain is built from TRBV11-2 and TRBJ2-5; 13 positions match TRBD2. The CDR3 has 18 amino acids. Germline CDR1 and CDR2: SGHAT and FQNNGV. J was trimmed by 5 bases and V by 5 bases; bases with no gene match: 14. The CDR3 region is CASSQLWTSGSWQETQYF. The CDR3 DNA follows: TGTGCCAGCAGCCAACTTTGGACTAGCGGGAGTTGGCAGGAGACCCAGTACTTC.

This chain connects TRBV7-9 to TRBJ2-5; TRBD2 matches 13 bases. The J call is in doubt because the DNA end fits TRBJ2-7 better. This CDR3 region has 16 residues. Germline V CDR1 and CDR2: SEHNR, FQNEAQ (reference sequence). CDR3 nucleotides: TGTGCCAGCAGCTCGAGGACTAGCGGGAGCCTCCACGAGCAGTACTTC. This sequence encodes CASSSRTSGSLHEQYF.

This chain connects TRBV10-3 to TRBJ1-1; D gene unclear. The V end was cut by 11 bases, the J end by 2 bases, with 18 bases between. Looked up from germline, CDR1 is ENHRY and CDR2 is SYGVKD. This CDR3 is 14 amino acids long. The CDR3 reads CASKKSDSNTEAFF. CDR3 bases: TGTGCCTCCAAAAAGAGTGATAGTAACACTGAAGCTTTCTTT.

The gene calls are TRBV29-1 and TRBJ2-1; 9 bases match TRBD1. Germline CDR1 reads SQVTM; CDR2 reads ANQGSEA. CDR3 length equals 16 residues. Losses at the gene ends were 4 bases for V and 0 bases for J; bases not matched to a gene: 7. This chain's CDR3 is CSVGTGARSSYNEQFF. As DNA, the CDR3 is TGCAGCGTTGGGACAGGGGCTCGCAGCTCCTACAATGAGCAGTTCTTC.

The chain links TRBV2 to TRBJ1-5, with a possible D match to TRBD1 (6 bases). The CDR3 runs 14 residues. Germline V gene sequence: CDR1 SNHLY, CDR2 FYNNEI. V was clipped by 8 bases and J by 3 bases, with 14 bases between them. The CDR3 nucleotides read TGTGCCAGCTCTACAGGGCCGGACAATCAGCCCCAGCATTTT. It specifies CASSTGPDNQPQHF.

The gene calls are TRBV28 and TRBJ2-1; D unclear. V was cut by 6 bases and J by 2 bases, with 17 bases left in between. The germline CDR1 and CDR2 sequences are MDHEN and SYDVKM. The CDR3 runs 16 residues. The CDR3 is CASSLKSFRTYNEQFF. DNA for the CDR3: TGTGCCAGCAGCTTAAAGAGTTTCAGGACCTACAATGAGCAGTTCTTC.

The V call is TRBV30, the J call TRBJ1-1; 7 bases map to TRBD1. The V gene's germline CDR1 is GTSNPN and CDR2 SVGIG (reference sequence). Losses at the gene ends were 2 bases for V and 3 bases for J; bases not matched to a gene: 6. This CDR3 spans 14 amino acids. The CDR3 here is CAWSISRGYTEAFF. The CDR3 nucleotides read TGTGCCTGGAGTATCAGCAGGGGGTACACTGAAGCTTTCTTT.

The chain employs TRBV28 and TRBJ2-7; D call uncertain. The length of the CDR3 is 20 residues. Per the germline V gene, CDR1 is MDHEN and CDR2 is SYDVKM. Trimming removed 6 bases at V and 2 bases at J, with 32 bases between. The CDR3 is CASSQPRWFASDRFAYEQYF. The CDR3 DNA reads as TGTGCCAGCAGCCAGCCCCGTTGGTTCGCCTCTGATCGATTTGCCTACGAGCAGTACTTC.

The chain carries TRBV18 and TRBJ2-1, with TRBD2 identical over 16 bases. After removal of 0 bases from V and 9 bases from J, the junction contained 8 bases not matched to a gene. The germline V gene encodes CDR1 KGHSH and CDR2 LQKENI. The CDR3 sequence is 18 residues long. CDR3: CASSPPGLAGGPRTEQFF. CDR3 nucleotides: TGTGCCAGCTCACCACCGGGACTAGCGGGAGGGCCGCGTACTGAGCAGTTCTTC.

J is TRBJ2-1 and V is TRBV7-2, with 8 nucleotides matching TRBD1. The CDR3 length is 14 residues. V lost 5 bases to trimming and J lost 4 bases; unmatched junction nucleotides: 4. In germline, CDR1 is SGHTA, CDR2 FQGNSA. The CDR3 protein is CASSQGAIYNEQFF. The DNA for the CDR3 is TGTGCCAGCAGCCAGGGGGCAATATACAATGAGCAGTTCTTC.

J is TRBJ1-1 and V is TRBV7-9, with D possibly matching TRBD1 (5 bases). CDR3 size: 17 residues. V lost 1 base and J lost 8, with 23 bases in between. Germline CDR1 SEHNR, CDR2 FQNEAQ (reference sequence). CDR3 loop: CASSLDRFGTATPEAFF. In nucleotides, the CDR3 is TGTGCCAGCAGCTTAGATCGGTTTGGGACCGCCACTCCCGAAGCTTTCTTT.

The chain is built from TRBV2 and TRBJ2-7, with 11 bases identical to TRBD2. V lost 8 bases and J lost 3; bases outside the gene matches: 9. The CDR3 length is 15 residues. From germline, CDR1 is SNHLY and CDR2 FYNNEI. The CDR3 DNA reads as TGTGCCAGCTCAAAGGGGGGGACTAGCGGCTACGAGCAGTACTTC. It specifies CASSKGGTSGYEQYF.